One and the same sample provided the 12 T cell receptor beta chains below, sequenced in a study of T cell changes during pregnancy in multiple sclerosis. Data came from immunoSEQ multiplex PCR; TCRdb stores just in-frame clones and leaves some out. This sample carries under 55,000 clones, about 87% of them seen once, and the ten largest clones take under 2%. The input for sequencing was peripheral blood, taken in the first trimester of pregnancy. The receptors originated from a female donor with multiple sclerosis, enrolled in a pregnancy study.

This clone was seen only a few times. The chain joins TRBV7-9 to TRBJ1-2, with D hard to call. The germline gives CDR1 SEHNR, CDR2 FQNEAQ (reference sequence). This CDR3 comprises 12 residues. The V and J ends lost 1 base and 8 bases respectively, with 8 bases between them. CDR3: CASSLDGSGYTF. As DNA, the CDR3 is TGTGCCAGCAGCTTAGATGGGAGCGGCTACACCTTC. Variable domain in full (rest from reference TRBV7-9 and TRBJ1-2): DTGVSQNPRHKITKRGQNVTFRCDPISEHNRLYWYRQTLGQGPEFLTYFQNEAQLEKSRLLSDRFSAERPKGSFSTLEIQRTEQGDSAMYLCASSLDGSGYTFGSGTRLTVV.

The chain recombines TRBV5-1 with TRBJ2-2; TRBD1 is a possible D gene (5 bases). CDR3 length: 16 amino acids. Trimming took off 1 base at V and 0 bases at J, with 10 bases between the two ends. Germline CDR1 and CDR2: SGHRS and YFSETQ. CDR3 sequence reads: CASSLRQGTNTGELFF. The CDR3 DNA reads TGCGCCAGCAGCTTGCGTCAGGGAACGAACACCGGGGAGCTGTTTTTT.

The CDR3 loop reads CASSLTGASGANEQFF. The CDR3 region has the DNA TGTGCCAGCAGCTTAACCGGGGCTAGCGGGGCCAATGAGCAGTTCTTC. The chain couples TRBV11-1 to TRBJ2-1; 9 bases align to TRBD2. V shed 2 bases, J shed 6 bases, and the junction held 8 bases outside the gene matches. The CDR3 has 16 residues. CDR1 is SGHAT and CDR2 is FQDESV in the germline V gene (reference sequence).

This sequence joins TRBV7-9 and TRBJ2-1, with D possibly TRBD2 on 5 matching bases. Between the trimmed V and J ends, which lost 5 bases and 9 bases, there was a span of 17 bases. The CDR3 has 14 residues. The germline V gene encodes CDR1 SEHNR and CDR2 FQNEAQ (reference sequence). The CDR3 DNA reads TGTGCCAGCAGCCCGGGCACGGGAATGAGTGAGCAGTTCTTC. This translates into CASSPGTGMSEQFF.

The DNA for the CDR3 is TGCGCCAGCAGCAACACGGACAGGGGGGAAGAGACCCAGTACTTC. Its protein is CASSNTDRGEETQYF. The rearrangement joins TRBV5-1 to TRBJ2-5, with 10 bases fitting TRBD1. Germline V gives CDR1 SGHRS, CDR2 YFSETQ. This CDR3 contains 15 residues. V trimming: 4 bases; J trimming: 3 bases; junction bases outside the gene matches: 6.

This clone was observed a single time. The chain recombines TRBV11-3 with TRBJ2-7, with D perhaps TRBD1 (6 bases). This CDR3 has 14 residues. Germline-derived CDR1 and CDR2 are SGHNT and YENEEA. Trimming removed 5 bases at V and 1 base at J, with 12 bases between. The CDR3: CASSQAGQSYEQYF. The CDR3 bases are TGTGCCAGCAGCCAGGCCGGACAGTCCTACGAGCAGTACTTC. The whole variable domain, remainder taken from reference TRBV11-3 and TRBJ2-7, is EAGVVQSPRYKIIEKKQPVAFWCNPISGHNTLYWYLQNLGQGPELLIRYENEEAVDDSQLPKDRFSAERLKGVDSTLKIQPAELGDSAVYLCASSQAGQSYEQYFGPGTRLTVT.

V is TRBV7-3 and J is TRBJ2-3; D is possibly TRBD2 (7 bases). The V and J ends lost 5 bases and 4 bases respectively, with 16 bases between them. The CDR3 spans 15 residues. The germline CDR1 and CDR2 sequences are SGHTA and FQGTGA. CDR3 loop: CASSPWGGRADTQYF. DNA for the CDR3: TGTGCCAGCAGCCCATGGGGGGGGCGGGCAGATACGCAGTATTTT.

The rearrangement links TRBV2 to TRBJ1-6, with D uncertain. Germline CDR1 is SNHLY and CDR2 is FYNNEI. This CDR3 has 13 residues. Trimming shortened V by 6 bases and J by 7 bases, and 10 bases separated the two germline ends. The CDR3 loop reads CASSNRENSPLHF. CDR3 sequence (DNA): TGTGCCAGCAGCAACAGAGAAAATTCACCCCTCCACTTT.

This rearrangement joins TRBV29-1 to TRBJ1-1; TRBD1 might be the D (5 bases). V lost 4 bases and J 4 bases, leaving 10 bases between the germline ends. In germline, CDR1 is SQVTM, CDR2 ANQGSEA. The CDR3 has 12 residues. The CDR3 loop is CSVAPGGTEAFF. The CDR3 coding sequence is TGCAGCGTTGCCCCCGGGGGCACTGAAGCTTTCTTT.

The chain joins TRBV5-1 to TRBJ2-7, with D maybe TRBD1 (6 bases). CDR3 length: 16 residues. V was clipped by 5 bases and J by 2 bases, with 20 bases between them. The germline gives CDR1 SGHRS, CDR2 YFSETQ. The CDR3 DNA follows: TGCGCCAGCAGTCCTCGATCAGGGGCAGGCCCCTACGAGCAGTACTTC. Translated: CASSPRSGAGPYEQYF.

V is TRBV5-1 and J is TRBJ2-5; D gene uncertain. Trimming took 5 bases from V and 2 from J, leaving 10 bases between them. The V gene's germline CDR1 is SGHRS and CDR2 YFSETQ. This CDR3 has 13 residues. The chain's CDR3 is CASRSGRQETQYF. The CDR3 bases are TGCGCCAGCAGATCTGGCAGACAAGAGACCCAGTACTTC.

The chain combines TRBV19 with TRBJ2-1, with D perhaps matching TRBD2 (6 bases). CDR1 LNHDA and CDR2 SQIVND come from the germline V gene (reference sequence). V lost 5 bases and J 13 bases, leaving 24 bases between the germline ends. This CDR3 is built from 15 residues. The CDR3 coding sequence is TGTGCCAGTAGTGCAGGACTTAATACATGGGGGGAACAGTTCTTC. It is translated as CASSAGLNTWGEQFF.